One sample yielded the 30 T cell receptor beta chains listed below, sequenced in a study of cytomegalovirus exposure and HLA in healthy donors. The study ran its PCR with 60 Vbeta and 13 Jbeta primers. The protocol was immunoSEQ multiplex PCR, while the TCRdb copy is restricted to in-frame clones and leaves out a portion. The repertoire has a few hundred thousand clones, roughly four fifths of them found once; the top ten carry just over 1.4%. Sequencing was done on a sample of PBMCs. These receptors were taken from a girl aged 5-17 years in good health and CMV-seronegative.

The V gene is TRBV7-9, the J gene TRBJ2-4; 7 bases match TRBD2. This CDR3 has 15 residues. With 2 bases clipped from V and 0 bases from J, the junction kept 1 base outside the gene matches. Per germline, CDR1 SEHNR and CDR2 FQNEAQ (reference sequence). CDR3 protein: CASSLLAGAKNIQYF. CDR3 bases: TGTGCCAGCAGCTTATTAGCGGGAGCCAAAAACATTCAGTACTTC.

The rearrangement joins TRBV28 to TRBJ1-2; 7 bases match TRBD1. The CDR3 consists of 16 residues. Germline trimming cut 7 bases from V and 9 bases from J; bases unmatched to any gene: 20. The germline gives CDR1 MDHEN, CDR2 SYDVKM. The CDR3 protein is CASNPTEKGAYLRYTF. As DNA, the CDR3 is TGTGCCAGCAACCCCACCGAGAAGGGGGCCTATTTACGCTACACCTTC.

The chain employs TRBV7-9 and TRBJ2-7; D is undetermined. This CDR3 comprises 14 residues. The germline V and J ends were trimmed by 1 base and 2 bases, with 9 bases remaining between them. CDR1 and CDR2 (germline): SEHNR, FQNEAQ (reference sequence). CDR3: CASSLVLATYEQYF. The CDR3 nucleotides are TGTGCCAGCAGCTTAGTCCTCGCGACCTACGAGCAGTACTTC. Full variable domain (rest looked up from reference TRBV7-9 and TRBJ2-7): DTGVSQNPRHKITKRGQNVTFRCDPISEHNRLYWYRQTLGQGPEFLTYFQNEAQLEKSRLLSDRFSAERPKGSFSTLEIQRTEQGDSAMYLCASSLVLATYEQYFGPGTRLTVT.

V usage is TRBV29-1 and J usage is TRBJ1-1, with D unresolved. From germline, CDR1 is SQVTM and CDR2 ANQGSEA. Trimming removed 4 bases at V and 9 bases at J, with 15 bases between. The CDR3 is 12 amino acids. The CDR3 bases are TGCAGCGTTGCGGCAGGCTCTCCGAAAGCTTTCTTT. Protein sequence: CSVAAGSPKAFF.

CDR3 coding DNA: TGTGCCAGCAGCGATCACCCATCCGACAGCTACTATGGCTACACCTTC. This codes for CASSDHPSDSYYGYTF. This chain uses TRBV9 with TRBJ1-2, with D maybe TRBD1 (5 bases). Germline V lookup: CDR1 SGDLS, CDR2 YYNGEE. V lost 3 bases to trimming and J lost 3 bases, with 18 bases between them. The CDR3 runs 16 residues.

This clone was seen only a few times. The chain links TRBV28 to TRBJ2-7; 9 nucleotides agree with TRBD1. V dropped 6 bases and J dropped 5; count of bases not matched to a gene: 8. Germline V gene sequence: CDR1 MDHEN, CDR2 SYDVKM. This CDR3 has 14 residues. The CDR3 coding sequence is TGTGCCAGCAGCCTAACAGGGGGCGGCCACGAGCAGTACTTC. It is translated as CASSLTGGGHEQYF.

The chain employs TRBV18 and TRBJ2-3; D ambiguous. Germline V CDR1 and CDR2: KGHSH, LQKENI. This CDR3 is built from 14 residues. V lost 1 base, J lost 1 base, and 6 bases lay in between. In DNA, the CDR3 is TGTGCCAGCTCACCACTATCTCGCACAGATACGCAGTATTTT. It specifies CASSPLSRTDTQYF.

The genes are TRBV2 and TRBJ2-2, with 9 nucleotides matching TRBD2. Germline V CDR1 and CDR2: SNHLY, FYNNEI. The CDR3 length is 18 residues. J lost 6 bases, V lost 2 bases, and 13 bases had no gene match. The CDR3 bases are TGTGCCAGCAGTGAAAACGTCGGGATGGCGGGAGGGCCCGGGGAGCTGTTTTTT. Translated, it gives CASSENVGMAGGPGELFF. The full variable domain, with the rest looked up from reference TRBV2 and TRBJ2-2, is EPEVTQTPSHQVTQMGQEVILRCVPISNHLYFYWYRQILGQKVEFLVSFYNNEISEKSEIFDDQFSVERPDGSNFTLKIRSTKLEDSAMYFCASSENVGMAGGPGELFFGEGSRLTVL.

The chain recombines TRBV7-9 with TRBJ1-1, with 7 bases fitting TRBD1. The J segment lost 4 bases and the V segment lost 5 bases, leaving 7 bases of the junction unmatched. This CDR3 has 14 amino acids. Germline CDR1 reads SEHNR; CDR2 reads FQNEAQ (reference sequence). The CDR3 loop reads CASSHNRGGTEAFF. The CDR3 DNA reads TGTGCCAGCAGCCACAACAGGGGCGGCACTGAAGCTTTCTTT.

The chain recombines TRBV9 with TRBJ2-3; TRBD1 matches at 9 bases. Germline V gene sequence: CDR1 SGDLS, CDR2 YYNGEE. J was trimmed by 1 base and V by 4 bases; bases with no gene match: 4. The CDR3 is 15 amino acids. The CDR3 nucleotides are TGTGCCAGCAGCACCCGACAGGGGGGCACAGATACGCAGTATTTT. This encodes CASSTRQGGTDTQYF.

The chain joins TRBV19 to TRBJ1-1, with D possibly being TRBD1 (5 bases). CDR1 is LNHDA, CDR2 SQIVND, per germline (reference sequence). The CDR3 has 15 amino acids. Trimming took off 7 bases at V and 2 bases at J, with 17 bases between the two ends. The CDR3 spells CASKGAGVINTEAFF. Written as DNA, the CDR3 is TGTGCCAGTAAGGGTGCGGGGGTAATAAACACTGAAGCTTTCTTT.

This clone was detected only once. The genes are TRBV15 and TRBJ2-5; 10 bases fit TRBD1. V was pared by 0 bases and J by 4 bases, with 5 bases of the junction left unmatched. The CDR3 covers 16 residues. Germline CDR1 and CDR2: LNHNV and YYDKDF (reference sequence). CDR3 sequence: CATSRDRDRGLETQYF. For the CDR3, the DNA is TGTGCCACCAGCAGAGATCGGGACAGGGGTTTAGAGACCCAGTACTTC.

This clone was seen a single time. The chain is built from TRBV5-4 and TRBJ2-4, with TRBD2 matching 9 bases. The CDR3 is 17 residues long. J was trimmed by 3 bases and V by 1 base; bases with no gene match: 8. Germline V lookup: CDR1 SGHNT, CDR2 YYREEE (reference sequence). CDR3 sequence (DNA): TGTGCCAGCAGCTTGCGGCTAGCGGGACGGGGCAAAAACATTCAGTACTTC. Residues: CASSLRLAGRGKNIQYF.

The chain links TRBV10-3 to TRBJ2-1; TRBD2 matches at 12 bases. The ends lost 10 bases at V and 4 bases at J; junction bases unmatched: 8. The germline CDR1 and CDR2 sequences are ENHRY and SYGVKD. The CDR3 length is 15 residues. The CDR3 nucleotides are TGTGCCACCCAGGGACTAGCGGGCCTTTACAATGAGCAGTTCTTC. Residues: CATQGLAGLYNEQFF.

The chain recombines TRBV18 with TRBJ2-1; D not resolved. V was shortened by 3 bases and J by 5 bases, with 14 bases between the two germline ends. Germline values: CDR1 KGHSH, CDR2 LQKENI. This CDR3 is built from 15 residues. The CDR3 region is CASSPPGPHHNEQFF. The CDR3 DNA reads TGTGCCAGCTCACCTCCGGGTCCTCATCACAATGAGCAGTTCTTC.

In its sample, this clone was seen once. The chain recombines TRBV15 with TRBJ2-5; TRBD1 might be the D (6 bases). The CDR3 consists of 13 residues. V lost 8 bases and J lost 3, with 13 bases in between. Germline CDR1 is LNHNV and CDR2 is YYDKDF (reference sequence). CDR3 sequence: CATSRTAKETQYF. In DNA, the CDR3 is TGTGCCACCTCGCGGACAGCTAAAGAGACCCAGTACTTC. The full variable domain, completed using reference TRBV15 and TRBJ2-5, is DAMVIQNPRYQVTQFGKPVTLSCSQTLNHNVMYWYQQKSSQAPKLLFHYYDKDFNNEADTPDNFQSRRPNTSFCFLDIRSPGLGDTAMYLCATSRTAKETQYFGPGTRLLVL.

This chain links TRBV19 with TRBJ2-3, with 10 bases lining up with TRBD2. V shed 3 bases, J shed 1 base, and the junction held 10 bases outside the gene matches. Germline CDR1 is LNHDA and CDR2 is SQIVND (reference sequence). This CDR3 spans 18 amino acids. The CDR3 here is CASSMKIAGGSGTDTQYF. CDR3 DNA sequence: TGTGCCAGTAGTATGAAAATAGCGGGAGGATCAGGCACAGATACGCAGTATTTT.

The chain links TRBV9 to TRBJ2-7, with a possible D match to TRBD2 (5 bases). Germline V lookup: CDR1 SGDLS, CDR2 YYNGEE. The CDR3 is 14 amino acids. V lost 3 bases to trimming and J lost 4 bases, with 14 bases between them. In nucleotides, the CDR3 is TGTGCCAGCAGCGCGGAGGCGGAAGGTTACGAGCAGTACTTC. Protein product: CASSAEAEGYEQYF.

The chain carries TRBV15 and TRBJ1-5; 8 nucleotides match TRBD1. The CDR3 sequence is 14 residues long. Germline V gene data show CDR1 as LNHNV and CDR2 as YYDKDF (reference sequence). The J segment lost 2 bases and the V segment lost 7 bases, leaving 4 bases of the junction unmatched. CDR3 residues: CATTLTGGNQPQHF. As DNA, the CDR3 is TGTGCCACCACCTTGACAGGGGGCAATCAGCCCCAGCATTTT. Full variable domain (outside the CDR3, taken from reference TRBV15 and TRBJ1-5): DAMVIQNPRYQVTQFGKPVTLSCSQTLNHNVMYWYQQKSSQAPKLLFHYYDKDFNNEADTPDNFQSRRPNTSFCFLDIRSPGLGDTAMYLCATTLTGGNQPQHFGDGTRLSIL.

The chain couples TRBV14 to TRBJ1-1; D gene unclear. The CDR3 extends over 16 amino acids. CDR1 is SGHDN and CDR2 is FVKESK in the germline V gene. Trimming took 3 bases from V and 0 from J, leaving 14 bases between them. The CDR3 region is CASSQWARTVNTEAFF. CDR3 bases: TGTGCCAGCAGCCAGTGGGCGCGAACGGTGAACACTGAAGCTTTCTTT.

The J gene is TRBJ1-6, the V gene TRBV9; D gene uncertain. V lost 4 bases to trimming and J lost 6 bases, with 17 bases between them. Germline CDR1 reads SGDLS; CDR2 reads YYNGEE. The CDR3 spans 16 residues. CDR3 nucleotide sequence: TGTGCCAGCAGCCACTTTCCGACTAAGCCTAATTCACCCCTCCACTTT. Protein product: CASSHFPTKPNSPLHF.

The chain carries TRBV28 and TRBJ2-1, with 8 nucleotides matching TRBD1. The trim removed 7 bases at V and 6 bases at J, leaving 8 bases unmatched. The CDR3 loop spans 14 amino acids. The germline V gene encodes CDR1 MDHEN and CDR2 SYDVKM. CDR3 nucleotide sequence: TGTGCCAGCAAAGGACAGGGAAAAGTCAATGAGCAGTTCTTC. Translated, it gives CASKGQGKVNEQFF.

This clone has only a few counts. The chain combines TRBV7-9 with TRBJ1-2; possibly TRBD1 for D (6 bases). Per germline, CDR1 SEHNR and CDR2 FQNEAQ (reference sequence). The ends were cut back, 1 base at V and 7 bases at J, with 13 bases in the middle. This CDR3 spans 14 amino acids. The CDR3 sequence is CASSLVPGQTGYTF. In DNA, the CDR3 is TGTGCCAGCAGCTTAGTGCCAGGACAGACTGGCTACACCTTC.

The V gene is TRBV28, the J gene TRBJ1-2; 7 bases are shared with TRBD1. The CDR3 sequence is 15 residues long. Germline V gene data show CDR1 as MDHEN and CDR2 as SYDVKM. V dropped 10 bases and J dropped 7; count of bases not matched to a gene: 18. CDR3 in DNA: TGTGCCACCCCGACAGGGCGCCTACCTTTTTCTGGCTACACCTTC. It is translated as CATPTGRLPFSGYTF.

J is TRBJ2-7 and V is TRBV4-3, with 10 positions matching TRBD2. Germline loops: CDR1 LGHNA, CDR2 YSLEER. The CDR3 has 15 residues. J lost 4 bases, V lost 0 bases, and 3 bases had no gene match. For the CDR3, the DNA is TGCGCCAGCAGCCAAGATACTAGCGGGGCTTACGAGCAGTACTTC. Translating it yields CASSQDTSGAYEQYF.

The J gene is TRBJ1-2, the V gene TRBV5-8, with D perhaps matching TRBD1 (5 bases). V was pared by 4 bases and J by 2 bases, with 15 bases between. The CDR3 runs 15 residues. Germline CDR1 reads SGHTS; CDR2 reads YDEGEE. The CDR3 DNA follows: TGTGCCAGCAGCAGGAGGGGTATCCTAAACTATGGCTACACCTTC. This encodes CASSRRGILNYGYTF.

This clone has just one count. J is TRBJ2-5 and V is TRBV19; tentative D call: TRBD2 (5 bases). Trimming pared 1 base from V and 2 bases from J, leaving 11 bases between. CDR1 and CDR2 from the germline V gene are LNHDA and SQIVND (reference sequence). The CDR3 runs 15 residues. As DNA, the CDR3 is TGTGCCAGTAGTATAGGCTTTACGGGGCAAGAGACCCAGTACTTC. It codes for CASSIGFTGQETQYF.

The genes are TRBV11-2 and TRBJ1-1, with no clear D. Germline V gives CDR1 SGHAT, CDR2 FQNNGV. Trimming took 5 bases from V and 3 from J, leaving 16 bases between them. CDR3 length: 15 residues. CDR3 nucleotides: TGTGCCAGCAGCCCACTTTCATGGGAGTACACTGAAGCTTTCTTT. It translates to CASSPLSWEYTEAFF.

The chain carries TRBV7-8 and TRBJ2-2; D possibly corresponds to TRBD2 (7 bases). CDR1 is SGHVS and CDR2 is FQNEAQ in the germline V gene. The V and J ends lost 7 bases and 5 bases respectively, with 8 bases between them. The CDR3 has 12 amino acids. The CDR3 sequence is CASKGGTGELFF. DNA of the CDR3: TGTGCCAGCAAGGGGGGGACCGGGGAGCTGTTTTTT.

This sequence joins TRBV7-9 and TRBJ2-2, with 12 bases that match TRBD2. J lost 5 bases, V lost 1 base, and 2 bases had no gene match. The CDR3 runs to 16 residues. CDR1 SEHNR and CDR2 FQNEAQ come from the germline V gene (reference sequence). DNA of the CDR3: TGTGCCAGCAGCTTAGGACTAGCGGGAGTTACCGGGGAGCTGTTTTTT. This translates into CASSLGLAGVTGELFF.